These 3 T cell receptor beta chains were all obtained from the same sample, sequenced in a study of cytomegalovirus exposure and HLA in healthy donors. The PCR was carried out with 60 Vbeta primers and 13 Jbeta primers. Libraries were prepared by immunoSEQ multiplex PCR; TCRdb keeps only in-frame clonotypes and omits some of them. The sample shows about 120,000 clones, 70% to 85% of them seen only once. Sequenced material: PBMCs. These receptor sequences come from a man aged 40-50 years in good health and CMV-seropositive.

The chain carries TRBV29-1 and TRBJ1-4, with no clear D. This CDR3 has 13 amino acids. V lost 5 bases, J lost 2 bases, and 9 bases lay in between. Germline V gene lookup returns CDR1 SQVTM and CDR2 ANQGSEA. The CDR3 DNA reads TGCAGCGTTCGAGGGAATACTAATGAAAAACTGTTTTTT. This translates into CSVRGNTNEKLFF.

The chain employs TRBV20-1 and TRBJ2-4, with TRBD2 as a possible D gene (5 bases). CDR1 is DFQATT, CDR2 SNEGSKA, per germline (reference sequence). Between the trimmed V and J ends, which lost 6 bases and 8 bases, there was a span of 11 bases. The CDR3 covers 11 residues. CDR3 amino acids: CSAAPGYIQYF. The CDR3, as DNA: TGCAGTGCCGCCCCGGGATACATTCAGTACTTC.

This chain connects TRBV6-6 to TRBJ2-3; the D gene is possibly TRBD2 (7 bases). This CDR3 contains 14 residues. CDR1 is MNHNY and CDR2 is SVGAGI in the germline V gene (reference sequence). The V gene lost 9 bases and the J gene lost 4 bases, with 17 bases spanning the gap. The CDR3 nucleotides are TGTGCCAGTTCTAGGGGGGGGCGCGCAGATACGCAGTATTTT. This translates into CASSRGGRADTQYF.